The subject of this entry is one T cell receptor (beta chain). The germline V gene encodes CDR1 LNHDA and CDR2 SQIVND (reference sequence). V shed 0 bases and J shed 4 bases, with 10 bases lying between them. This CDR3 has 15 amino acids. Some clones are missing from TCRdb's copy, which holds only in-frame ones; the method was immunoSEQ multiplex PCR. This sample carries around 340,000 clones, around 79% of them seen once, and the ten largest clones take 10%. This record comes from a study of shared clonotypes between healthy human individuals. The TCR was taken from a man aged 25 to 40 in good health. Sample: memory CD4+ T cells sorted from blood. As to subset: CD45RA-negative fraction. The chain uses TRBV19 and TRBJ1-5; TRBD1 is a possible D gene (5 bases). For the CDR3, the DNA is TGTGCCAGTAGTATAGAGACCGGGGGGAATCAGCCCCAGCATTTT. Translation: CASSIETGGNQPQHF.